The 18 T cell receptor beta chains below all came from one sample that was sequenced in a study of blood T cells in healthy people across ages. Sample-barcoded 5' priming and a J-beta primer mix drove a second PCR of about 7 to 12 cycles. From the 5' RACE reads, TCRdb called clonotypes with MiXCR, one entry per CDR3 protein. The repertoire has fewer than 1 million distinct CDR3 sequences, around 43% of them found once; the top ten carry approximately 20%. Sequencing was performed on blood. These receptors were taken from a man in his 60s in good health.

The rearrangement uses TRBV20-1 and TRBJ1-4; D ambiguous. This CDR3 comprises 14 residues. Looked up from germline, CDR1 is DFQATT and CDR2 is SNEGSKA (reference sequence). The ends were cut back, 0 bases at V and 5 bases at J, with 10 bases in the middle. The CDR3 DNA reads TGCAGTGCTAGAGACCGTAAGGTCAATGAAAAACTGTTTTTT. As protein: CSARDRKVNEKLFF.

The rearrangement uses TRBV4-3 and TRBJ2-3; the match to TRBD2 covers 10 bases. Per the germline V gene, CDR1 is LGHNA and CDR2 is YSLEER. The CDR3 runs 16 residues. Trimming took 4 bases from V and 3 from J; bases not matched to a gene: 7. CDR3 bases: TGCGCCAGCAGCCCTCGACCAGCGGGGGGGACAGATACGCAGTATTTT. It encodes CASSPRPAGGTDTQYF.

As DNA, the CDR3 is TGTGCCAGCAGCACCGACAGAAACAATGAGCAGTTCTTC. Its protein product is CASSTDRNNEQFF. The genes are TRBV13 and TRBJ2-1; maybe TRBD1 (5 bases). Germline CDR1 reads PRHDT; CDR2 reads FYEKMQ (reference sequence). Trimming cost V 5 bases and J 5 bases, with 10 bases left between them. This CDR3 spans 13 amino acids.

This clonotype was detected only a few times. The chain employs TRBV5-1 and TRBJ2-2; D unresolved. V was clipped by 5 bases and J by 3 bases, with 17 bases between them. The CDR3 sequence is 16 residues long. Germline loops: CDR1 SGHRS, CDR2 YFSETQ. Written as DNA, the CDR3 is TGCGCCAGCAGGCCCCAGGCCACAAGGGACACCGGGGAGCTGTTTTTT. Protein sequence: CASRPQATRDTGELFF.

This rearrangement joins TRBV28 to TRBJ1-1, with TRBD1 identical over 7 bases. This CDR3 region has 13 residues. Trimming cost V 5 bases and J 7 bases; bases outside gene matches: 7. CDR1 and CDR2 from the germline V gene are MDHEN and SYDVKM. The CDR3 loop reads CASSVRGGIEAFF. The CDR3 DNA reads TGTGCCAGCAGTGTTAGAGGGGGCATTGAAGCTTTCTTT.

As concerns this clonotype: Being one base from a much bigger clone, this may be a read error. The chain carries TRBV25-1 and TRBJ2-4; the match to TRBD1 covers 7 bases. The J call may be in error: the DNA end matches TRBJ2-7 better. CDR3 length: 12 amino acids. Germline values: CDR1 MGHDK, CDR2 SYGVNS. This chain's CDR3 is CTSRTTGYEQYF. CDR3 coding DNA: TGTACCAGCAGAACGACAGGGTACGAGCAGTACTTC.

The J gene is TRBJ2-1, the V gene TRBV12-3 or TRBV12-4, with D perhaps TRBD2 (6 bases). The CDR3 spans 14 residues. Trimming removed 11 bases from V and 1 base from J, with 15 bases in between. The CDR3 loop is CAVSPGGSYNEQFF. The DNA for the CDR3 is TGTGCCGTTTCTCCCGGGGGATCCTACAATGAGCAGTTCTTC.

This clonotype appeared a few times. The V and J genes are TRBV7-2 and TRBJ1-2; tentatively, D is TRBD1 (6 bases). This CDR3 region has 14 residues. Looked up from germline, CDR1 is SGHTA and CDR2 is FQGNSA. Deletions cut 5 bases from V and 4 bases from J, with 14 bases between. The CDR3: CASSEGGGTYGYTF. In nucleotides, the CDR3 is TGTGCCAGCAGCGAAGGGGGGGGAACCTATGGCTACACCTTC.

V and J are TRBV3-1 and TRBJ1-2; 9 bases fit TRBD1. Germline CDR1 and CDR2: LGHDT and YNNKEL (reference sequence). This CDR3 has 14 amino acids. V shed 4 bases and J 8 bases; nucleotides not matched to a gene: 8. Here the CDR3 DNA reads TGTGCCAGCAGCCCGGGACAGGGAATCTCGGGCTACACCTTC. This codes for CASSPGQGISGYTF.

The J gene is TRBJ2-5, the V gene TRBV6-5; D uncertain. V lost 0 bases, J lost 2 bases, and 16 bases lay in between. Germline loops: CDR1 MNHEY, CDR2 SVGAGI. CDR3 length: 17 amino acids. The CDR3 here is CASSYSVGTAKQETQYF. CDR3 coding DNA: TGTGCCAGCAGTTACTCCGTCGGAACGGCCAAACAAGAGACCCAGTACTTC.

The CDR3 DNA reads as TGTGCCAGCACTCCTATGCCGGACACTGAAGCTTTCTTT. It specifies CASTPMPDTEAFF. The genes are TRBV12-3 or TRBV12-4 and TRBJ1-1; D gene uncertain. V gave up 7 bases and J gave up 3 bases, with 12 bases separating them. This CDR3 has 13 amino acids.

This clonotype was seen a few times. This chain connects TRBV2 to TRBJ2-3; 7 bases are a match to TRBD1. CDR1 SNHLY and CDR2 FYNNEI come from the germline V gene. The J segment lost 2 bases and the V segment lost 5 bases, leaving 4 bases of the junction unmatched. There are 14 residues in the CDR3. CDR3 in DNA: TGTGCCAGCAGTCCCGGACAGGTCACAGATACGCAGTATTTT. Protein product: CASSPGQVTDTQYF.

This clonotype was observed a handful of times. The V gene is TRBV5-1, the J gene TRBJ2-5; 12 nucleotides match TRBD2. The CDR3 sequence is 17 residues long. Trimming at V came to 1 base and at J to 1 base, leaving 5 bases not matched to a gene. The germline V gene encodes CDR1 SGHRS and CDR2 YFSETQ. This CDR3 is CASSLTGTSGPQETQYF. As DNA, the CDR3 is TGCGCCAGCAGCTTGACCGGGACTAGCGGGCCCCAAGAGACCCAGTACTTC.

The J gene is TRBJ2-1, the V gene TRBV6-6; D is tentatively TRBD1 or TRBD2 (5 bases each). The V gene lost 5 bases and the J gene lost 0 bases, with 11 bases spanning the gap. This CDR3 contains 15 residues. Germline loops: CDR1 MNHNY, CDR2 SVGAGI (reference sequence). Written as DNA, the CDR3 is TGTGCCAGCAGTGTAGAGGGGAACTCCTACAATGAGCAGTTCTTC. Translating gives CASSVEGNSYNEQFF.

The chain is built from TRBV7-2 and TRBJ1-1, with D unclear. Trimming shortened V by 5 bases and J by 1 base, and 5 bases separated the two germline ends. This CDR3 is built from 12 residues. Germline CDR1 SGHTA, CDR2 FQGNSA. The CDR3 protein is CASSPPNTEAFF. In DNA, the CDR3 is TGTGCCAGCAGCCCCCCGAACACTGAAGCTTTCTTT. Full variable domain (outside the CDR3, taken from reference TRBV7-2 and TRBJ1-1): GAGVSQSPSNKVTEKGKDVELRCDPISGHTALYWYRQSLGQGLEFLIYFQGNSAPDKSGLPSDRFSAERTGGSVSTLTIQRTQQEDSAVYLCASSPPNTEAFFGQGTRLTVV.

The V call is TRBV27, the J call TRBJ2-1; possible D gene TRBD2, 7 bases. TRBJ2-7 matches the DNA end more closely, so the J call is doubtful. From germline, CDR1 is MNHEY and CDR2 SMNVEV (reference sequence). This CDR3 comprises 16 residues. The CDR3 sequence: CASTSAGAKIYNEQYF. CDR3 bases: TGTGCCAGCACTTCCGCGGGGGCCAAAATCTACAATGAGCAGTACTTC.

This clonotype came up once. J is TRBJ1-1 and V is TRBV7-9, with D perhaps matching TRBD1 (6 bases). Germline V lookup: CDR1 SEHNR, CDR2 FQNEAQ (reference sequence). CDR3 size: 15 residues. Trimming stripped 5 bases from V and 2 bases from J, with 15 bases between. The chain's CDR3 is CASSHYGQQNTEAFF. CDR3 nucleotides: TGTGCCAGCAGCCACTACGGACAGCAAAACACTGAAGCTTTCTTT.

For this clonotype: An end of the junction does not agree with germline; a read error may underlie this. The chain carries TRBV7-2 and TRBJ2-3; D uncertain. CDR1 SGHTA and CDR2 FQGNSA come from the germline V gene. The CDR3 spans 14 residues. The CDR3 sequence: CSSSLFRRTDTQYF. CDR3 in DNA: TGTTCCAGCAGCTTATTCCGACGCACAGATACGCAGTATTTT.